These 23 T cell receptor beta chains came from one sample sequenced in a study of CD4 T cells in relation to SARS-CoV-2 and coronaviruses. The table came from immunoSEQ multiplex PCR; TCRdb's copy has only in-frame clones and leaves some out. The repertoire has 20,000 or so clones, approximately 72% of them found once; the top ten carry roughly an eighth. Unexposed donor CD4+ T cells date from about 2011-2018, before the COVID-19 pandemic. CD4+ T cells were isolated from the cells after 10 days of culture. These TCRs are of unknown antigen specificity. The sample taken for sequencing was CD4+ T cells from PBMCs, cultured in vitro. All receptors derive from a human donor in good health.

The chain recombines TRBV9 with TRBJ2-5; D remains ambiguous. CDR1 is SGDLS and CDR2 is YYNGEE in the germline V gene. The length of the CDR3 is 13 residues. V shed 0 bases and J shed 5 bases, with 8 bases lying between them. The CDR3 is CASSVEMGETQYF. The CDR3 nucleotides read TGTGCCAGCAGCGTAGAGATGGGGGAGACCCAGTACTTC.

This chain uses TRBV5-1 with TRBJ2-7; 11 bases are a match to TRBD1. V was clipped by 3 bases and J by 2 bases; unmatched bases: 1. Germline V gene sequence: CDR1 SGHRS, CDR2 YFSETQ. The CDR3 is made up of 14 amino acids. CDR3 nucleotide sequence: TGCGCCAGCAGCTCGGGACAGGGGGCCTACGAGCAGTACTTC. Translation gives CASSSGQGAYEQYF.

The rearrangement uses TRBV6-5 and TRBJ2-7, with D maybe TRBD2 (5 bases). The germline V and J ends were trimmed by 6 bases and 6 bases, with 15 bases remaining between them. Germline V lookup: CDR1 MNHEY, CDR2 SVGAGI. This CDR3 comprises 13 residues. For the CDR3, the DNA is TGTGCCAGCAGAGGGCTAGCACCCAGCGAGCAGTACTTC. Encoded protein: CASRGLAPSEQYF.

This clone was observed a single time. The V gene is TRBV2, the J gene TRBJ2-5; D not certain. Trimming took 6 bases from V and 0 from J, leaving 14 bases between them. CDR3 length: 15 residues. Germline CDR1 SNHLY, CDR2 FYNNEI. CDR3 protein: CASRYDGQYQETQYF. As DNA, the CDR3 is TGTGCCAGCAGGTACGACGGCCAGTACCAAGAGACCCAGTACTTC.

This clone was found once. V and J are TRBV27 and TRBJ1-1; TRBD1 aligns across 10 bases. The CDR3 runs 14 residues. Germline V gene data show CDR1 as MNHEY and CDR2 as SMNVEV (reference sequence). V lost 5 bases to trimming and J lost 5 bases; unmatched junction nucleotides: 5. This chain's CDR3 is CASSRTGGRTEAFF. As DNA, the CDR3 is TGTGCCAGCAGTAGGACAGGGGGAAGAACTGAAGCTTTCTTT.

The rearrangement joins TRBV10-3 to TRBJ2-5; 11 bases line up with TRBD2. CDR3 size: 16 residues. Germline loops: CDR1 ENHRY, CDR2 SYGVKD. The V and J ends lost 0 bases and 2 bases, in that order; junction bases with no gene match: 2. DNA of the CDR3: TGTGCCATCAGTGAGTCCGGGACTAGCGGACAAGAGACCCAGTACTTC. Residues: CAISESGTSGQETQYF.

The CDR3 bases are TGTGCCACCAGCAGAGAAACGTCCTCTGGAAACACCATATATTTT. It is translated as CATSRETSSGNTIYF. The chain is built from TRBV15 and TRBJ1-3; D gene uncertain. Germline assignment: CDR1 LNHNV and CDR2 YYDKDF (reference sequence). The CDR3 covers 15 residues. Trimming left V 0 bases short and J 0 bases short, with 6 bases between.

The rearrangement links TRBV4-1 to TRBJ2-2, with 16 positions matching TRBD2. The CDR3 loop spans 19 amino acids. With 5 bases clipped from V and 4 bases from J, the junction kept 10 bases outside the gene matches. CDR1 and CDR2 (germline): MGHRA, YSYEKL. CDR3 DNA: TGCGCCAGCAGCACACCGGGACTAGCGGGAGGGCCGAGCACCGGGGAGCTGTTTTTT. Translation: CASSTPGLAGGPSTGELFF.

The CDR3 region is CASSKTGAGNGYTF. The CDR3 nucleotides read TGTGCCAGCAGCAAGACAGGTGCCGGGAATGGCTACACCTTC. The chain couples TRBV7-3 to TRBJ1-2; tentative D call: TRBD1 (6 bases). The CDR3 loop spans 14 amino acids. Trimming cost V 5 bases and J 6 bases, with 16 bases left between them. The V gene's germline CDR1 is SGHTA and CDR2 FQGTGA.

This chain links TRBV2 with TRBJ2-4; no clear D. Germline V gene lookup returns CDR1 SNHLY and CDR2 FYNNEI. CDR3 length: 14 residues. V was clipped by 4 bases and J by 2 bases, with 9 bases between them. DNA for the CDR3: TGTGCCAGCAGTGTTACGGCCTCCAAAAACATTCAGTACTTC. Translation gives CASSVTASKNIQYF.

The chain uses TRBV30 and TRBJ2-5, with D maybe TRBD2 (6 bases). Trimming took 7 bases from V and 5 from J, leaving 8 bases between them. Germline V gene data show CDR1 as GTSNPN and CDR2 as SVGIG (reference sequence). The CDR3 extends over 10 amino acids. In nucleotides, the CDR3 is TGTGCCTTGGAGGGGGAGACCCAGTACTTC. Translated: CALEGETQYF.

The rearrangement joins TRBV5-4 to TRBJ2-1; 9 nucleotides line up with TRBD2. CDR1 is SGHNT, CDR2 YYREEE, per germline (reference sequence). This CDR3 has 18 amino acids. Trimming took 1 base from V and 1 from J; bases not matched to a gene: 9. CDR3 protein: CASSLSRIAGVSYNEQFF. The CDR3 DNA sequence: TGTGCCAGCAGCTTGAGCCGTATAGCGGGAGTGTCCTACAATGAGCAGTTCTTC.

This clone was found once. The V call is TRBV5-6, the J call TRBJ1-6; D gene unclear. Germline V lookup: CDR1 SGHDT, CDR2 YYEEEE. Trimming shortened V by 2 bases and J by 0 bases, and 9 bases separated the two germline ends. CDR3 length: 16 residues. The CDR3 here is CASSFGVGSYNSPLHF. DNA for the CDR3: TGTGCCAGCAGCTTTGGGGTGGGCTCCTATAATTCACCCCTCCACTTT.

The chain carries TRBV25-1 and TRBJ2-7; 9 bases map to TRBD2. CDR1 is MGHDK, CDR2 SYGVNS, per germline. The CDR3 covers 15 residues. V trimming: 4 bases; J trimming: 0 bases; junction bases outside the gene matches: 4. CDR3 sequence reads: CASSVSTSGSYEQYF. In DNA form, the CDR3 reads TGTGCCAGCAGTGTGTCGACTAGCGGCTCCTACGAGCAGTACTTC.

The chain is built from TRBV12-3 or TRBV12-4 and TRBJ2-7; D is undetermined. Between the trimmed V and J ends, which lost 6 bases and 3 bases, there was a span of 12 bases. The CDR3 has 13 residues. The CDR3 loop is CASSYEISYEQYF. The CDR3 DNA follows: TGTGCCAGCAGCTACGAGATAAGCTACGAGCAGTACTTC.

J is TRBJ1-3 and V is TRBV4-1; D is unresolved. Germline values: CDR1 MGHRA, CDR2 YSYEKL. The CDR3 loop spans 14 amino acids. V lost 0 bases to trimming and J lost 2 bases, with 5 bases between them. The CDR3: CASSQDDAGNTIYF. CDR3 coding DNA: TGCGCCAGCAGCCAAGACGACGCTGGAAACACCATATATTTT.

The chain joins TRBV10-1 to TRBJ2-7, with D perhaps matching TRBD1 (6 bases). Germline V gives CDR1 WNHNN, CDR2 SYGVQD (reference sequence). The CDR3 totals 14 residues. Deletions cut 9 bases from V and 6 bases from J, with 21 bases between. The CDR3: CASAPRAGVAEQYF. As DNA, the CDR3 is TGCGCCAGTGCACCTCGGGCAGGGGTTGCCGAGCAGTACTTC.

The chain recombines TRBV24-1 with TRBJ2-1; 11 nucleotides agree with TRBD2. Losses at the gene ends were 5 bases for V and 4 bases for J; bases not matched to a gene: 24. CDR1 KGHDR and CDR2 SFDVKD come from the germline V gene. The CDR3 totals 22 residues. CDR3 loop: CATSAPRGLAAANPYEYNEQFF. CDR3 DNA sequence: TGTGCCACCAGTGCCCCCCGGGGACTAGCGGCTGCCAATCCCTATGAGTACAATGAGCAGTTCTTC.

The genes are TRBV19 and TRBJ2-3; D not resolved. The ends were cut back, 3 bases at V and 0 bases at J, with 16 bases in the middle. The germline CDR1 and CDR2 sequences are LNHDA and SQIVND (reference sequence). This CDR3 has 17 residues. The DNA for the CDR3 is TGTGCCAGTAGTATGGGAACCGGAACCTATAGCACAGATACGCAGTATTTT. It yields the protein CASSMGTGTYSTDTQYF.

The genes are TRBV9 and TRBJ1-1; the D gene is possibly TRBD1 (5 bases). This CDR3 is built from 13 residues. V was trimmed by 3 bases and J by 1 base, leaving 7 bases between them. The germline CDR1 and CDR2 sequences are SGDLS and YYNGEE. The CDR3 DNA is TGTGCCAGCAGCGGTGGACAGAACACTGAAGCTTTCTTT. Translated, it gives CASSGGQNTEAFF.

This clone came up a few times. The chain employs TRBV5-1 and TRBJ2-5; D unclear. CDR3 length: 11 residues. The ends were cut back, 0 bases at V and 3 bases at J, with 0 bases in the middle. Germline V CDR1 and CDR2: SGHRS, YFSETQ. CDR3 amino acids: CASSLEETQYF. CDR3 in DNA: TGCGCCAGCAGCTTGGAAGAGACCCAGTACTTC. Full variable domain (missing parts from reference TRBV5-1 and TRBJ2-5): KAGVTQTPRYLIKTRGQQVTLSCSPISGHRSVSWYQQTPGQGLQFLFEYFSETQRNKGNFPGRFSGRQFSNSRSEMNVSTLELGDSALYLCASSLEETQYFGPGTRLLVL.

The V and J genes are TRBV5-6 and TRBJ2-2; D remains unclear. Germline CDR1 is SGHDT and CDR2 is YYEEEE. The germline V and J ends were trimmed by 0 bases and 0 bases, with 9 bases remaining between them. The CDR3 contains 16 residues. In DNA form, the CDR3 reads TGTGCCAGCAGCTTGGCGGGCCAGCCGAACACCGGGGAGCTGTTTTTT. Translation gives CASSLAGQPNTGELFF.

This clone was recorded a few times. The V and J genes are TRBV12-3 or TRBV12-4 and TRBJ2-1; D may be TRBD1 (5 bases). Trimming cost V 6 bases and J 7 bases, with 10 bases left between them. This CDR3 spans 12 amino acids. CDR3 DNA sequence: TGTGCCAGCAGCCCCAGGGAAAATGAGCAGTTCTTC. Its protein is CASSPRENEQFF.